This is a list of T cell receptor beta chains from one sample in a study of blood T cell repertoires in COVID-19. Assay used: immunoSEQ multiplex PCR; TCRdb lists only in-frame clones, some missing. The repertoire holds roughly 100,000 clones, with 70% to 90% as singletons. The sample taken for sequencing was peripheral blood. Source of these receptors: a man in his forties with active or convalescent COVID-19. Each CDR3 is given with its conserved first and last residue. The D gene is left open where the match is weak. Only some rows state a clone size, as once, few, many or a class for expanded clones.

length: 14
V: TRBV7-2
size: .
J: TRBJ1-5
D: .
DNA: TGTGCCAGCAGCGTAACCTATGACAATCAGCCCCAGCATTTT
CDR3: CASSVTYDNQPQHF

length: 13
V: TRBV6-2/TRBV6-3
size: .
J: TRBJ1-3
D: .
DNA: TGTGCCAGCAGCAAGCACTCTGGAAACACCATATATTTT
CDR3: CASSKHSGNTIYF

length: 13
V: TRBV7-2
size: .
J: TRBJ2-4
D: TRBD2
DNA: TGTGCCAGCAGCTTAGGGGGGGGAAACATTCAGTACTTC
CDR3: CASSLGGGNIQYF

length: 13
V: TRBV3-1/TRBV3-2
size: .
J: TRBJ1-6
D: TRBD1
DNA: TGTGCCAGCAGCGTAACAGGGGGCGGACCCCTCCACTTT
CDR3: CASSVTGGGPLHF

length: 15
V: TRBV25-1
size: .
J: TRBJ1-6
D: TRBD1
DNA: TGTGCCAGCAGCCCGACAGGGATGAATAATTCACCCCTCCACTTT
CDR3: CASSPTGMNNSPLHF

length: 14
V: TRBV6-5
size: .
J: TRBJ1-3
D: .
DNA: TGTGCCAGCAGTCAACAGGGCTCTGGAAACACCATATATTTT
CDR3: CASSQQGSGNTIYF

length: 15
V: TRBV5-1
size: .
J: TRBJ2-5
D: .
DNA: TGCGCCAGCAGCAAGGGACTTGCCCAGGGAGAGACCCAGTACTTC
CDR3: CASSKGLAQGETQYF

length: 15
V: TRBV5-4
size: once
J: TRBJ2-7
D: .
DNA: TGTGCCAGCAGCTTGGCCGTGGGTAAGGAGCGCGAGCAGTACTTC
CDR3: CASSLAVGKEREQYF

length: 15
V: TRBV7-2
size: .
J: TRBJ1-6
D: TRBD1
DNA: TGTGCCAGCAGCTCGACAGGGGGCCGTGATTCACCCCTCCACTTT
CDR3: CASSSTGGRDSPLHF

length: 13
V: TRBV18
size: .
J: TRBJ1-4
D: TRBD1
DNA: TGTGCCAGCTCACCCGACAGGGATGAAAAACTGTTTTTT
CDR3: CASSPDRDEKLFF

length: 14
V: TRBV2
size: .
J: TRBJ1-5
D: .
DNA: TGTGCCAGCAGTGACACATATAGCAATCAGCCCCAGCATTTT
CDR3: CASSDTYSNQPQHF

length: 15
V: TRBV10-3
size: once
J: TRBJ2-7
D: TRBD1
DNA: TGTGCCATCAGTGATCACGGACAGGGGTCCTACGAGCAGTACTTC
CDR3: CAISDHGQGSYEQYF

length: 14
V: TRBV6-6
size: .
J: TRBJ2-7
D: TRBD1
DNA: TGTGCCAGCAGGGGGGACAGGGGCTCCTACGAGCAGTACTTC
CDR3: CASRGDRGSYEQYF

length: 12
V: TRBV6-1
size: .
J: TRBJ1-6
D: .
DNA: TGTGCCAGCAGTGAAGTTTCGGCACCCCTCCACTTT
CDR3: CASSEVSAPLHF

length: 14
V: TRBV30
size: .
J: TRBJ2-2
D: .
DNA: TGTGCCTGGAGTATCGGGACGAACACCGGGGAGCTGTTTTTT
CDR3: CAWSIGTNTGELFF

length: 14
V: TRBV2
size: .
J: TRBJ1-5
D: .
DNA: TGTGCCAGCAGTGAATTTGGACAGTTACAGCCCCAGCATTTT
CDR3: CASSEFGQLQPQHF

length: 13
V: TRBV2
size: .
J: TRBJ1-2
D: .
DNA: TGTGCCAGCAGTGAAGTTTCAAGGGGTGGCTACACCTTC
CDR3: CASSEVSRGGYTF

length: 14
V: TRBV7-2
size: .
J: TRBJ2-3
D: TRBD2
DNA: TGTGCCAGCAGCCAGGCCCTAGCGGGGGTGGGGCAGTATTTT
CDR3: CASSQALAGVGQYF

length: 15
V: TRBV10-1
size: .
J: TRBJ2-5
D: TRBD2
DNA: TGCGCCAGCAGTGAGTCTAGCGGGGCAGAAGAGACCCAGTACTTC
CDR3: CASSESSGAEETQYF

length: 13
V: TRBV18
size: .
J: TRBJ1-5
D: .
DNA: TGTGCCAGCTCACCCGGACAGAATCAGCCCCAGCATTTT
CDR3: CASSPGQNQPQHF

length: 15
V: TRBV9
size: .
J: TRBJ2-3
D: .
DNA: TGTGCCAGCAGCGAGAGCGTGGAGGGTGCAGATACGCAGTATTTT
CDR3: CASSESVEGADTQYF

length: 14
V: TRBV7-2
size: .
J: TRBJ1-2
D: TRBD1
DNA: TGTGCCAGCAGCCGGACAGGCGATTCCTATGGCTACACCTTC
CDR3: CASSRTGDSYGYTF

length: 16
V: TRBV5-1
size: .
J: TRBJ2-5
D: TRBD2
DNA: TGCGCCAGCAGCTTGGCCGGGACTAGCGGGGGGGAGACCCAGTACTTC
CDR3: CASSLAGTSGGETQYF

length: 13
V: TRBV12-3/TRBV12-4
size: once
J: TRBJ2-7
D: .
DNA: TGTGCCAGCAGTTTATCAGGGGCCTACGAGCAGTACTTC
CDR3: CASSLSGAYEQYF

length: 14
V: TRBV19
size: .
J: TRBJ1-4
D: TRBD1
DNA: TGTGCCAGTAGTATAGGAGGGGGCGAGGAAAAACTGTTTTTT
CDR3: CASSIGGGEEKLFF

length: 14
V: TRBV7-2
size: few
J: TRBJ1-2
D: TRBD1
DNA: TGTGCCAGCAGCCCCGATGGGACAGGGAGGGGCTACACCTTC
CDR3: CASSPDGTGRGYTF